This TCR beta chain was documented in a study of Ad26.COV2.S vaccination and SARS-CoV-2 variants. On the study more broadly: The COV1001 Ad26.COV2.S trial arm included the donor. Overall study results and limits: Vaccine recipients surpassed placebo recipients in spike-specific TCR breadth. Comparable non-spike TCR breadth was observed in vaccine and placebo recipients.

On this clone: Its antigen remains unidentified.

TCRdb's table, derived via immunoSEQ multiplex PCR, lists solely in-frame clones and lacks some. The data hold 290,000 or so clones, with about 87% observed a single time. Noted treatment: around 19 received Ad26.COV2.S at low or high dose, single or two shots; roughly five received placebo; per-sample allocation not given. Collection of samples fell on day 63 after the first vaccine or placebo injection. The V end was cut by 1 base, the J end by 4 bases, with 10 bases between. The CDR3 is 14 residues long. Germline CDR1 is SGHAT and CDR2 is FQDESV (reference sequence). This TCR was sampled from a person aged 18 to 65 who received the Ad26.COV2.S COVID-19 vaccine or a placebo. Sequenced material: peripheral blood, taken in a trial of Ad26.COV2.S vaccine versus placebo. The chain uses TRBV11-1 and TRBJ1-1; D perhaps matches TRBD1 (5 bases). The CDR3 DNA reads TGTGCCAGCAGCTTAGTGGGGCAGGCCACTGAAGCTTTCTTT. It codes for CASSLVGQATEAFF.